This T cell receptor beta chain is from a study of spatial heterogeneity in lung cancer. About the study: Consistent detection of more beta-chain than alpha-chain sequences was observed.

This clonotype has at least ten counts. Its cognate antigen is unknown. Time point here: sample taken at primary tumor resection. The donors comprised some 70 untreated early-stage non-small cell lung cancer patients. Unsorted whole RNA from tumor, nontumor lung or frozen PBMC underwent sequencing. Via MiXCR, TCRdb re-called the 5' RACE reads, giving one row per CDR3 protein. The sample has fewer than 65,000 distinct CDR3 sequences; roughly 6.4% are singletons. The germline V gene has CDR1 SGHRS and CDR2 YFSETQ. With 7 bases clipped from V and 0 bases from J, the junction kept 14 bases outside the gene matches. This CDR3 contains 18 residues. Study-level findings and limits: At tumor resection, ubiquitous expanded TCRs were detected in blood more often than later.

The chain has TRBV5-1 and TRBJ1-1, with TRBD1 matching 11 bases. The clonotype originates from a female donor with early-stage non-small cell lung cancer. Material: PBMCs, obtained at surgery. The CDR3 here is CASSGQGAPDPMNTEAFF. The CDR3 DNA reads TGCGCCAGCTCCGGACAGGGGGCTCCCGATCCCATGAACACTGAAGCTTTCTTT. The full variable domain, rest sourced from reference TRBV5-1 and TRBJ1-1, is KAGVTQTPRYLIKTRGQQVTLSCSPISGHRSVSWYQQTPGQGLQFLFEYFSETQRNKGNFPGRFSGRQFSNSRSEMNVSTLELGDSALYLCASSGQGAPDPMNTEAFFGQGTRLTVV.